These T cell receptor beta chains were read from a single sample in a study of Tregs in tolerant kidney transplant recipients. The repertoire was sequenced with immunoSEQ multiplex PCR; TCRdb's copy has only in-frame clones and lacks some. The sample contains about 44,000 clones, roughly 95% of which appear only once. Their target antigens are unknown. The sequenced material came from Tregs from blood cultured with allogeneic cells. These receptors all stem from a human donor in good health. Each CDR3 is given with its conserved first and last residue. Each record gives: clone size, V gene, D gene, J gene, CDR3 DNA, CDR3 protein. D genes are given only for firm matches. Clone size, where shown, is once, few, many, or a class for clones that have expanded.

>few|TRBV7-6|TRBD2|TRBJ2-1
TGTGCCAGCAGCTTAGCGGGGGCGGGAGGGCCACTAATTAATGAGCAGTTCTTC
CASSLAGAGGPLINEQFF
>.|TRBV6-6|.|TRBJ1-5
TGTGCCAGCAGTTACAGGGGTGGTCAGCCCCAGCATTTT
CASSYRGGQPQHF
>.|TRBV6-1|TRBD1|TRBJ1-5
TGTGCCAGCAGTCCGGGGGACAGGGTCAATCAGCCCCAGCATTTT
CASSPGDRVNQPQHF
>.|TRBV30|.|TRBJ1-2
TGTGCCTGGAGGCCCGGGAGCGGGGGCTACACCTTC
CAWRPGSGGYTF
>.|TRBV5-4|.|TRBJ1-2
TGTGCCAGCAGCATCCGGACAGTCGGCTACACCTTC
CASSIRTVGYTF
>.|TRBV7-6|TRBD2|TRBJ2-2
TGTGCCACCGGGACTAGCGGATTCGCGAACACCGGGGAGCTGTTTTTT
CATGTSGFANTGELFF
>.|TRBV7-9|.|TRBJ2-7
TGTGCCAGCAGCTTAGCCCCTCTAAGCCCCTACGAGCAGTACTTC
CASSLAPLSPYEQYF
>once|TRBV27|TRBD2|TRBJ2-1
TGTGCCAGCAGTTTAGATAGACTAGCGGGTCGCAATGAGCAGTTCTTC
CASSLDRLAGRNEQFF
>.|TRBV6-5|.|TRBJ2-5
TGTGCCAGCAGTTACCCGGGTGCCAAGACCCAGTACTTC
CASSYPGAKTQYF
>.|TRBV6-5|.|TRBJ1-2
TGTGCCAGCAGTTACCTCGCGACCGATAACTATGGCTACACCTTC
CASSYLATDNYGYTF
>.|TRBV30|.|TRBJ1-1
TGTGCCTGGAGTCTACAGCAGAACACTGAAGCTTTCTTT
CAWSLQQNTEAFF
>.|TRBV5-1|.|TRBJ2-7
TGCGCCAGCAGCTTGGCGGGAATTCGGGAGCTACTAGCCGAGCAGTACTTC
CASSLAGIRELLAEQYF
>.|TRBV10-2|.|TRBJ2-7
TGCGCCAGCGGTCCCTACGAGCAGTACTTC
CASGPYEQYF
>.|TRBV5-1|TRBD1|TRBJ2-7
TGCGCCAGCAGCTCCCAGGGGGTATCAACCTACGAGCAGTACTTC
CASSSQGVSTYEQYF
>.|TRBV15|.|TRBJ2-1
TGTGCCACCAGCAGAGATTGGGCGGGTAACAATGAGCAGTTCTTC
CATSRDWAGNNEQFF